Sequencing of this TCR beta chain was carried out in a study of blood T cell repertoires in COVID-19. Study background: Acute-phase and convalescent COVID-19 samples originated in the United States, Italy and Spain. T cells, B-cell-depleted T cells, or PBMCs supplied cDNA or gDNA.

How the authors handled the data: The authors estimated nucleated cell counts from reference gene primer amplification. The table came from immunoSEQ multiplex PCR; TCRdb's copy has only in-frame clones and leaves some out. V and J calls and clone size are given by that table; D and trimming were obtained from the DNA. The sample holds roughly 45,000 clones; 83% are singletons and the top ten take 10% to 15%. Germline lookup yields CDR1 LNHNV and CDR2 YYDKDF (reference sequence). This CDR3 comprises 15 residues. V was pared by 1 base and J by 4 bases, with 4 bases of the junction left unmatched. The chain uses TRBV15 and TRBJ1-5; 7 bases align to TRBD1. The sample was peripheral blood. The source is a human donor in a cohort sampled during active COVID-19. CDR3 DNA sequence: TGTGCCACCAGCAGAGCCAGGGGGTTTAATCAGCCCCAGCATTTT. Protein product: CATSRARGFNQPQHF.